The 30 T cell receptor beta chains reported below all come from one sample, sequenced in a study of identical twins. MiXCR, run by TCRdb on the 5' RACE reads, gives a single entry per CDR3 protein. The table includes 300,000 to 400,000 distinct CDR3 sequences, 12% detected once. The sample was also linked to a second study, of yellow fever vaccine responses in identical twins.

The sequenced sample consisted of CD8+ T cells sorted from blood. These receptors were taken from a woman younger than 35 in good health.

J is TRBJ2-7 and V is TRBV9; D is tentatively TRBD1 or TRBD2 (6 bases each). The CDR3 sequence is 14 residues long. The V gene's germline CDR1 is SGDLS and CDR2 YYNGEE. Trimming shortened V by 0 bases and J by 4 bases, and 11 bases separated the two germline ends. CDR3 in amino acids: CASSVDGGRYEQYF. As DNA, the CDR3 is TGTGCCAGCAGCGTAGATGGGGGGCGGTACGAGCAGTACTTC.

This clonotype was recorded a few times. The J gene is TRBJ2-2, the V gene TRBV27; D possibly corresponds to TRBD1 (6 bases). The CDR3 consists of 18 residues. V dropped 6 bases and J dropped 3 bases, with 23 bases sitting between them. In germline, CDR1 is MNHEY, CDR2 SMNVEV (reference sequence). CDR3 loop: CASSRQGLIFRYTGELFF. The CDR3 coding sequence is TGTGCCAGCAGCAGGCAGGGGTTGATATTCCGATACACCGGGGAGCTGTTTTTT.

The sample holds a few counts of this clonotype. This sequence joins TRBV20-1 and TRBJ1-4; D not resolved. This CDR3 spans 15 amino acids. Trimming left V 5 bases short and J 7 bases short, with 20 bases between. Germline lookup yields CDR1 DFQATT and CDR2 SNEGSKA (reference sequence). The chain's CDR3 is CSASYFGVEGEKLFF. The CDR3 DNA reads as TGCAGTGCTTCATACTTCGGGGTGGAAGGTGAAAAACTGTTTTTT.

Ten or more counts support this clonotype. The chain joins TRBV4-1 to TRBJ2-1; D remains unclear. Germline CDR1 and CDR2: MGHRA and YSYEKL. V lost 1 base, J lost 8 bases, and 12 bases lay in between. This CDR3 region has 14 residues. The CDR3 here is CASSQVKLYDEQFF. Here the CDR3 DNA reads TGCGCCAGCAGCCAAGTGAAGTTGTATGATGAGCAGTTCTTC.

The chain recombines TRBV12-3 or TRBV12-4 with TRBJ1-5; 8 bases line up with TRBD1. The CDR3 runs 15 residues. V dropped 6 bases and J dropped 3; count of bases not matched to a gene: 7. CDR3 coding DNA: TGTGCCAGCAGCTACGGGACAGGCTACAATCAGCCCCAGCATTTT. It specifies CASSYGTGYNQPQHF.

Ten or more counts support this clonotype. The CDR3 DNA is TGTGCCAGCAGCCCCCTGGAGCAAGAGACCCAGTACTTC. Protein: CASSPLEQETQYF. The chain recombines TRBV7-9 with TRBJ2-5; D uncertain. V lost 5 bases to trimming and J lost 2 bases, with 9 bases between them. The germline V gene has CDR1 SEHNR and CDR2 FQNEAQ (reference sequence). The CDR3 totals 13 residues.

This chain joins TRBV9 and TRBJ1-2; the match to TRBD1 covers 7 bases. CDR1 is SGDLS, CDR2 YYNGEE, per germline. The CDR3 covers 16 residues. With 4 bases clipped from V and 0 bases from J, the junction kept 9 bases outside the gene matches. The CDR3 reads CASSLPRTGSNYGYTF. As DNA, the CDR3 is TGTGCCAGCAGCCTTCCAAGGACAGGATCTAACTATGGCTACACCTTC.

This clonotype was counted ten times or more. V gene TRBV6-4 combines with J gene TRBJ2-2; D is unclear. Germline V lookup: CDR1 MRHNA, CDR2 SNTAGT. Trimming removed 6 bases from V and 4 bases from J, with 9 bases in between. The CDR3 contains 13 residues. In nucleotides, the CDR3 is TGTGCCAGCAGCGACGACGTCACCGGGGAGCTGTTTTTT. It codes for CASSDDVTGELFF.

The table lists this clonotype with a few counts. The rearrangement joins TRBV6-1 to TRBJ1-2, with D uncertain. CDR1 and CDR2 (germline): MNHNS, SASEGT. Trimming stripped 10 bases from V and 4 bases from J, with 10 bases between. There are 11 residues in the CDR3. This chain's CDR3 is CATSGFYGYTF. CDR3 bases: TGTGCCACGTCGGGGTTCTATGGCTACACCTTC.

The genes are TRBV4-1 and TRBJ2-1, with 9 bases that match TRBD2. V trimming: 3 bases; J trimming: 7 bases; junction bases outside the gene matches: 7. Per germline, CDR1 MGHRA and CDR2 YSYEKL. The CDR3 is 15 residues long. In DNA, the CDR3 is TGCGCCAGCAGCCAGGGGAGCGGGAGGAGGAATGAGCAGTTCTTC. It translates to CASSQGSGRRNEQFF.

The chain employs TRBV28 and TRBJ2-3; 8 nucleotides line up with TRBD2. Losses at the gene ends were 3 bases for V and 4 bases for J; bases not matched to a gene: 6. The CDR3 is 15 amino acids. CDR1 and CDR2 (germline): MDHEN, SYDVKM. CDR3 DNA sequence: TGTGCCAGCAGTTTGGGAAGCGGGAGCGCAGATACGCAGTATTTT. Translated: CASSLGSGSADTQYF.

The chain joins TRBV25-1 to TRBJ2-1; 7 bases map to TRBD2. Germline CDR1 reads MGHDK; CDR2 reads SYGVNS. The CDR3 is made up of 16 amino acids. The V segment lost 1 base and the J segment 7 bases; nucleotides outside the gene matches: 10. This CDR3 is CASSEFPGGTGNEQFF. DNA of the CDR3: TGTGCCAGCAGTGAATTCCCGGGGGGAACGGGGAATGAGCAGTTCTTC. Full variable domain (rest looked up from reference TRBV25-1 and TRBJ2-1): EADIYQTPRYLVIGTGKKITLECSQTMGHDKMYWYQQDPGMELHLIHYSYGVNSTEKGDLSSESTVSRIRTEHFPLTLESARPSHTSQYLCASSEFPGGTGNEQFFGPGTRLTVL.

This clonotype was detected a few times. The CDR3 DNA follows: TGTGCCAGCATGGGACATAACAATGAGCAGTTCTTC. Translated, it gives CASMGHNNEQFF. The rearrangement joins TRBV3-1 to TRBJ2-1, with a weak D call TRBD1 (6 bases). The CDR3 is 12 residues long. Germline V gene lookup returns CDR1 LGHDT and CDR2 YNNKEL (reference sequence). V was cut by 7 bases and J by 5 bases, with 9 bases left in between.

This chain connects TRBV7-9 to TRBJ2-1; tentatively, D is TRBD2 (6 bases). Germline assignment: CDR1 SEHNR and CDR2 FQNEAQ (reference sequence). CDR3 size: 12 residues. Here the CDR3 reads CHLGEAYNEQFF. CDR3 nucleotides: TGTCACCTCGGGGAGGCCTACAATGAGCAGTTCTTC.

This clonotype was seen only a few times. The CDR3 coding sequence is TGTGCCAGCAGCTTAGATCCAGCGAACACCGGGGAGCTGTTTTTT. It codes for CASSLDPANTGELFF. The rearrangement joins TRBV11-2 to TRBJ2-2; no clear D gene. This CDR3 has 15 amino acids. CDR1 SGHAT and CDR2 FQNNGV come from the germline V gene. V lost 0 bases and J 0 bases, leaving 5 bases between the germline ends.

This clonotype was counted between two and nine times. V gene TRBV11-2 combines with J gene TRBJ1-2; the match to TRBD1 covers 12 bases. J was trimmed by 7 bases and V by 6 bases; bases with no gene match: 6. Germline V lookup: CDR1 SGHAT, CDR2 FQNNGV. The CDR3 is 14 residues long. The CDR3 DNA sequence: TGTGCCAGCAGTACCGGGACAGGGGGCTTTGGCTACACCTTC. It specifies CASSTGTGGFGYTF.

The table lists this clonotype with a few counts. The rearrangement uses TRBV28 and TRBJ1-2, with 7 bases fitting TRBD1. This CDR3 has 13 residues. After removal of 5 bases from V and 7 bases from J, the junction contained 7 bases not matched to a gene. CDR1 is MDHEN, CDR2 SYDVKM, per germline. The DNA for the CDR3 is TGTGCCAGCAGTCCGTTACAGGGGTTTGGCTACACCTTC. It yields the protein CASSPLQGFGYTF.

V is TRBV5-1 and J is TRBJ2-7; 9 nucleotides line up with TRBD2. The CDR3 runs 15 residues. The V segment lost 2 bases and the J segment 2 bases; nucleotides outside the gene matches: 5. Germline V gene data show CDR1 as SGHRS and CDR2 as YFSETQ. CDR3 sequence: CASSLVLAGTYEQYF. The CDR3 coding sequence is TGCGCCAGCAGCTTAGTACTAGCGGGTACCTACGAGCAGTACTTC.

At least ten counts were recorded for this clonotype. V gene TRBV12-3 or TRBV12-4 combines with J gene TRBJ2-1, with D possibly called TRBD1 or TRBD2 (5 bases each). V lost 5 bases to trimming and J lost 6 bases, with 11 bases between them. The CDR3 totals 13 residues. The CDR3 is CASSPHGTNEQFF. The CDR3 DNA is TGTGCCAGCAGTCCACACGGGACCAATGAGCAGTTCTTC.

The chain recombines TRBV20-1 with TRBJ1-1; unclear D gene. Germline loops: CDR1 DFQATT, CDR2 SNEGSKA (reference sequence). The CDR3 runs to 9 residues. Between the trimmed V and J ends, which lost 5 bases and 10 bases, there was a span of 8 bases. The CDR3 DNA reads as TGCAGTGCTTATAACGGAGCTTTCTTT. Translation gives CSAYNGAFF.

In its sample, this clonotype was seen many times. The chain couples TRBV12-3 or TRBV12-4 to TRBJ2-3; D unclear. Trimming left V 1 base short and J 5 bases short, with 10 bases between. The CDR3 extends over 14 amino acids. CDR3 DNA: TGTGCCAGCAGTTTAGGAGGACCCAGAGATACGCAGTATTTT. Protein: CASSLGGPRDTQYF.

The chain employs TRBV6-5 and TRBJ2-7; D is undetermined. CDR1 is MNHEY and CDR2 is SVGAGI in the germline V gene. The CDR3 is made up of 14 amino acids. Trimming shortened V by 0 bases and J by 3 bases, and 9 bases separated the two germline ends. Here the CDR3 reads CASSYSIGSYEQYF. The CDR3, as DNA: TGTGCCAGCAGTTACTCGATCGGCAGCTACGAGCAGTACTTC.

This clonotype has only a few counts. The V call is TRBV29-1, the J call TRBJ2-1; D call uncertain. Germline CDR1 and CDR2: SQVTM and ANQGSEA. The CDR3 is 14 amino acids. V was cut by 5 bases and J by 0 bases, with 11 bases left in between. The CDR3 spells CSVLPRDSYNEQFF. In DNA, the CDR3 is TGCAGCGTTCTTCCAAGGGACTCCTACAATGAGCAGTTCTTC.

This clonotype was seen more than once but under ten times. This chain joins TRBV7-9 and TRBJ2-3, with D perhaps matching TRBD1 (6 bases). Germline loops: CDR1 SEHNR, CDR2 FQNEAQ (reference sequence). Trimming left V 5 bases short and J 5 bases short, with 23 bases between. The CDR3 totals 17 residues. The CDR3 nucleotides read TGTGCCAGCAGCCACCTACAGGGATCCTCTGCCCAAGATACGCAGTATTTT. Encoded protein: CASSHLQGSSAQDTQYF.

This chain joins TRBV20-1 and TRBJ2-1; D perhaps matches TRBD1 (5 bases). V was clipped by 2 bases and J by 8 bases, with 19 bases between them. CDR1 and CDR2 from the germline V gene are DFQATT and SNEGSKA (reference sequence). The CDR3 is 15 amino acids. CDR3 DNA: TGCAGTGCTAGAATCCGACAGTATCTGGAAGATGAGCAGTTCTTC. Encoded protein: CSARIRQYLEDEQFF.

This clonotype showed up many times. The V and J genes are TRBV7-8 and TRBJ1-2; 7 bases map to TRBD1. V was pared by 5 bases and J by 4 bases, with 10 bases of the junction left unmatched. Germline CDR1 SGHVS, CDR2 FQNEAQ. CDR3 length equals 15 residues. This chain's CDR3 is CASSPYRGRSYGYTF. As DNA, the CDR3 is TGTGCCAGCAGCCCATACAGGGGCCGTAGCTATGGCTACACCTTC.

The rearrangement uses TRBV7-6 and TRBJ2-7, with TRBD1 as a possible D gene (6 bases). CDR3 length: 14 amino acids. Trimming removed 4 bases at V and 2 bases at J, with 12 bases between. Germline V lookup: CDR1 SGHVS, CDR2 FNYEAQ. CDR3 coding DNA: TGTGCCAGCAGCTCTGGGGACAACCCCTACGAGCAGTACTTC. This translates into CASSSGDNPYEQYF.

This clonotype was seen a few times. The V call is TRBV27, the J call TRBJ1-6; D unclear. With 8 bases removed from V and 4 bases from J, the gap between germline ends came to 12 bases. Germline CDR1 MNHEY, CDR2 SMNVEV (reference sequence). The CDR3 is 14 residues long. The CDR3: CASWSSGYNSPLHF. The CDR3 nucleotides read TGTGCCAGCTGGAGTAGTGGGTATAATTCACCCCTCCACTTT.

This clonotype was observed a few times. V usage is TRBV6-5 and J usage is TRBJ1-1; D is possibly TRBD1 (6 bases). Trimming cost V 3 bases and J 7 bases, with 15 bases left between them. The CDR3 has 14 amino acids. Germline V lookup: CDR1 MNHEY, CDR2 SVGAGI. The CDR3 nucleotides are TGTGCCAGCAGTTATGGAATGGGGGCTGTTGAAGCTTTCTTT. Amino acids: CASSYGMGAVEAFF.

In this sample, this clonotype turned up many times. This chain uses TRBV11-1 with TRBJ2-7; 9 bases match TRBD1. Germline V gives CDR1 SGHAT, CDR2 FQDESV (reference sequence). The CDR3 has 16 residues. Trimming at V came to 5 bases and at J to 1 base, leaving 9 bases not matched to a gene. The chain's CDR3 is CASSPGTGSWSYEQYV. The CDR3 region has the DNA TGTGCCAGCAGCCCCGGGACAGGGAGTTGGTCCTACGAGCAGTACGTC.